This T cell receptor (beta chain) was retrieved from a study of T-cell memory formation after mild COVID-19. General study points: Contracting CD4+ clones lay largely in CM and EM, with CD8+ ones residing in EMRA. Day 15 to 85 contracting clones showed balanced CD4/CD8; later expanders leaned CD4+. What remained unconfirmed was the SARS-CoV-2 specificity of second-wave clones peaking on day 37.

5'RACE with constant-segment primers built TCRalpha and TCRbeta cDNA libraries with UMIs. Using its own MiXCR run on the 5' RACE reads, TCRdb lists one record per CDR3 protein. The sample contains 290,000 or so distinct CDR3 sequences, roughly 19% of which appear only once. Germline V gene lookup returns CDR1 MNHEY and CDR2 SVGEGT. This CDR3 has 12 residues. V dropped 6 bases and J dropped 2 bases, with 8 bases sitting between them. For this clonotype: Its antigen is undetermined.

Sequenced material: PBMCs or a T cell subset sorted from them (not recorded which). This clonotype was obtained from a man aged 18 to 30 who had mild COVID-19 (a few samples of this study predate the infection). Cell type and time point are not known. The chain is built from TRBV6-2 or TRBV6-3 and TRBJ2-7; either TRBD1 or TRBD2 may fit D (5 bases each). CDR3 sequence: CASSWDAYEQYF. The CDR3 DNA reads as TGTGCCAGCAGCTGGGACGCCTACGAGCAGTACTTC.